These 17 T cell receptor beta chains originate from one sample sequenced in a study of spatial heterogeneity in lung cancer. The time point denotes: sample taken at primary tumor resection. Whole RNA came from tumor, nontumor lung or frozen PBMC and was sequenced without being sorted. TCRdb re-derived calls from the 5' RACE reads in MiXCR, one entry per CDR3 protein. Here the sample spans 50,000 or so distinct CDR3 sequences, 7.6% being singletons. This specimen consisted of PBMCs, obtained at surgery. These receptors came from a female donor with early-stage non-small cell lung cancer.

This chain joins TRBV6-1 and TRBJ1-5; no clear D gene. Germline CDR1 is MNHNS and CDR2 is SASEGT. The ends were cut back, 0 bases at V and 7 bases at J, with 10 bases in the middle. The CDR3 is 14 residues long. CDR3 sequence (DNA): TGTGCCAGCAGTGAAGCGGCTCTCCCGCAGCCCCAGCATTTT. It is translated as CASSEAALPQPQHF.

The rearrangement joins TRBV6-5 to TRBJ1-5; 9 positions agree with TRBD1. This CDR3 spans 16 amino acids. CDR1 MNHEY and CDR2 SVGAGI come from the germline V gene. J lost 4 bases, V lost 6 bases, and 10 bases had no gene match. Written as DNA, the CDR3 is TGTGCCAGCAGCTCAACGAACAGGGGGCGGAATCAGCCCCAGCATTTT. It codes for CASSSTNRGRNQPQHF.

This clonotype was picked up a small number of times. The V call is TRBV5-1, the J call TRBJ1-1; 7 positions match TRBD1. Per germline, CDR1 SGHRS and CDR2 YFSETQ. The CDR3 length is 14 residues. Germline trimming cut 0 bases from V and 8 bases from J; bases unmatched to any gene: 7. CDR3 sequence: CASSLGSDREEAFF. The DNA for the CDR3 is TGCGCCAGCAGCTTGGGAAGCGACAGGGAAGAAGCTTTCTTT.

The table lists this clonotype with a few counts. The chain has TRBV5-1 and TRBJ2-1; D possibly corresponds to TRBD2 (6 bases). The CDR3 spans 16 residues. Trimming removed 0 bases at V and 2 bases at J, with 12 bases between. CDR1 is SGHRS and CDR2 is YFSETQ in the germline V gene. The CDR3 loop is CASSLDVTGAYNEQFF. Written as DNA, the CDR3 is TGCGCCAGCAGCTTGGATGTGACGGGGGCCTACAATGAGCAGTTCTTC.

J is TRBJ2-5 and V is TRBV5-1; the D gene could be TRBD1 or TRBD2 (5 bases each). Trimming removed 3 bases from V and 0 bases from J, with 12 bases in between. Germline loops: CDR1 SGHRS, CDR2 YFSETQ. The length of the CDR3 is 15 residues. Here the CDR3 reads CASSSRDRDQETQYF. The CDR3 DNA follows: TGCGCCAGCAGCTCCCGGGACCGAGACCAAGAGACCCAGTACTTC.

At least ten counts were recorded for this clonotype. The rearrangement joins TRBV5-4 to TRBJ1-2, with TRBD1 as a possible D gene (6 bases). CDR1 is SGHNT, CDR2 YYREEE, per germline (reference sequence). The CDR3 sequence is 14 residues long. Trimming took 0 bases from V and 2 from J, leaving 8 bases between them. The DNA of the CDR3 is TGTGCCAGCAGCTTGGCAGGGGCCAACTATGGCTACACCTTC. Amino acids: CASSLAGANYGYTF.

This clonotype was seen at least ten times. The chain has TRBV6-2 or TRBV6-3 and TRBJ1-1; a weak D match, TRBD1 (6 bases). From germline, CDR1 is MNHEY and CDR2 SVGEGT. V lost 8 bases and J lost 5, with 9 bases in between. This CDR3 is 11 amino acids long. The CDR3 DNA reads as TGTGCCAGCGAACAGGGAACTGAAGCTTTCTTT. Amino acids: CASEQGTEAFF.

The J gene is TRBJ1-3, the V gene TRBV12-3 or TRBV12-4; TRBD1 agrees at 7 bases. The CDR3 sequence is 15 residues long. V lost 2 bases to trimming and J lost 2 bases; unmatched junction nucleotides: 3. CDR3 protein: CASSLQGGTGNTIYF. CDR3 sequence (DNA): TGTGCCAGCAGTTTACAGGGGGGCACTGGAAACACCATATATTTT.

CDR3 region: CSARGGQGFDEKLFF. In nucleotides, the CDR3 is TGCAGTGCTAGAGGAGGGCAGGGATTCGATGAAAAACTGTTTTTT. The chain carries TRBV20-1 and TRBJ1-4; D possibly corresponds to TRBD1 (5 bases). This CDR3 is 15 amino acids long. Germline V gene data show CDR1 as DFQATT and CDR2 as SNEGSKA (reference sequence). The V and J ends lost 1 base and 6 bases respectively, with 15 bases between them.

This clonotype has only a few counts. This rearrangement joins TRBV28 to TRBJ1-4; D is ambiguous. Germline lookup yields CDR1 MDHEN and CDR2 SYDVKM. V shed 6 bases and J shed 8 bases, with 37 bases lying between them. This CDR3 has 21 amino acids. Here the CDR3 DNA reads TGTGCCAGCAGCTCGAGGAGGGCCCCAATCACCGACATGCGCAAGAGGGAAAAACTGTTTTTT. Amino acid sequence: CASSSRRAPITDMRKREKLFF. Drawing the rest from reference TRBV28 and TRBJ1-4, the complete variable domain is DVKVTQSSRYLVKRTGEKVFLECVQDMDHENMFWYRQDPGLGLRLIYFSYDVKMKEKGDIPEGYSVSREKKERFSLILESASTNQTSMYLCASSSRRAPITDMRKREKLFFGSGTQLSVL.

This clonotype has at least ten counts. V gene TRBV28 combines with J gene TRBJ2-5, with D possibly being TRBD1 (7 bases). Germline V gene sequence: CDR1 MDHEN, CDR2 SYDVKM. V was trimmed by 4 bases and J by 5 bases, leaving 14 bases between them. The length of the CDR3 is 14 residues. The CDR3 loop is CASSYRGGGETQYF. CDR3 nucleotide sequence: TGTGCCAGCAGTTACAGGGGAGGAGGGGAGACCCAGTACTTC. Full variable domain (missing parts from reference TRBV28 and TRBJ2-5): DVKVTQSSRYLVKRTGEKVFLECVQDMDHENMFWYRQDPGLGLRLIYFSYDVKMKEKGDIPEGYSVSREKKERFSLILESASTNQTSMYLCASSYRGGGETQYFGPGTRLLVL.

Comment on this clonotype: One junction end does not reproduce the germline sequence, and a read error may be involved. The chain is built from TRBV3-1 and TRBJ1-1; possibly TRBD1 for D (6 bases). Germline-derived CDR1 and CDR2 are LGHDT and YNNKEL (reference sequence). The CDR3 is 16 amino acids. DNA of the CDR3: TGTGCCAGCAGCCAAGACCCGCAGGGGAGGCCGACTGAAGCTTCCTTT. Protein product: CASSQDPQGRPTEASF.

The chain links TRBV5-1 to TRBJ2-7, with D tentatively TRBD1 (6 bases). The CDR3 is 12 amino acids. The V end lost 3 bases, the J end lost 5 bases, and 9 bases lay between the germline ends. Germline V lookup: CDR1 SGHRS, CDR2 YFSETQ. CDR3 coding DNA: TGCGCCAGCAGCTCCGAGGGGGACGAGCAGTACTTC. It codes for CASSSEGDEQYF.

This clonotype was detected a few times. The chain has TRBV19 and TRBJ2-1, with D possibly called TRBD1 or TRBD2 (6 bases each). Germline V CDR1 and CDR2: LNHDA, SQIVND (reference sequence). CDR3 length: 14 residues. Deletions cut 7 bases from V and 3 bases from J, with 13 bases between. The CDR3 DNA is TGTGCCAGTAACCTAGGAGGGGGCTACAATGAGCAGTTCTTC. It yields the protein CASNLGGGYNEQFF.

The table lists this clonotype with a few counts. The chain uses TRBV9 and TRBJ2-7, with D unclear. Trimming stripped 1 base from V and 1 base from J, with 9 bases between. This CDR3 region has 14 residues. Germline V gene lookup returns CDR1 SGDLS and CDR2 YYNGEE. The DNA for the CDR3 is TGTGCCAGCAGCGTACGATTCGAATCCTACGAGCAGTACTTC. Translation gives CASSVRFESYEQYF.

A few counts support this clonotype. The V and J genes are TRBV20-1 and TRBJ2-5, with D unclear. The CDR3 loop spans 13 amino acids. Germline V gives CDR1 DFQATT, CDR2 SNEGSKA (reference sequence). Deletions cut 3 bases from V and 2 bases from J, with 10 bases between. Here the CDR3 DNA reads TGCAGTGCTAGTGGCTCAATACAAGAGACCCAGTACTTC. It codes for CSASGSIQETQYF.

Only a few counts were recorded for this clonotype. The J gene is TRBJ2-1, the V gene TRBV18; the D is unclear. CDR1 is KGHSH, CDR2 LQKENI, per germline. The V and J ends lost 3 bases and 6 bases respectively, with 21 bases between them. The CDR3 has 17 amino acids. The CDR3, as DNA: TGTGCCAGCTCACCGGGCACACGGATACTCACCCTCAATGAGCAGTTCTTC. Translating gives CASSPGTRILTLNEQFF.